This T cell receptor (beta chain) was documented in a study of shared clonotypes between healthy human individuals (dated by TCRdb to 2018 to 2020). About the investigation overall: The cohort included three men and a couple of women between 18 and 49 years of age. For each donor, CD4 naive and CD4 memory were each given three plates, CD8 naive was given two plates, and CD8 memory was given one plate. To estimate repertoire size and how much clonotypes are shared between individuals, the study performed deep sequencing of blood TCR repertoires from about five healthy adults. Libraries were prepared and TCR repertoires were sequenced by different laboratories using diverse techniques, in order to increase sequencing depth and limit assay-specific biases. Per donor, leukapheresis produced somewhere between about 0.8 and 9 billion PBMCs. The paper as a whole reports these results and caveats: Across a few donors, approximately 5% of naive CD4, around 3.3% of naive CD8, under 2.5% of memory CD4, and approximately 0.4% of memory CD8 clonotypes were shared. Because the study included only a small number of donors, the genetic and exposure-history diversity represented was limited. Pairwise subsampling indicated that sequencing depth was expected to affect the degree of clonotype sharing among donors. Estimated clonotype richness was generally larger for naive than for memory subsets. Rarefaction of sorted-subset datasets indicated incomplete sequencing despite the large sequencing depth. Sampling was restricted to blood, and TCR repertoires in tissue are likely to differ from TCR repertoires in blood. Compared with non-shared clonotypes, the clonotypes found in all four sorted-subset donors had higher generation probabilities.

Healthy HIV-negative adults with no recently reported acute infections or vaccinations were included as donors. Every donor was a Caucasian adult residing in Nashville, Tennessee, USA. CD4+ T cells were enriched by magnetic negative selection; naive cells were then positively selected on CD45RA, and the negative fraction formed the memory subset. After blood collection by leukapheresis, PBMCs were isolated using Ficoll-Histopaque density gradient centrifugation and then cryopreserved in the vapor phase of liquid nitrogen. Analytical flow cytometry was used to check the purity and quantity of each magnetically sorted T cell population. Genomic DNA was isolated from each sorted fraction and quantified by UV absorbance on a Nanodrop 2000c. Of note for this clone: Its binding antigen is unknown. Qualities for individual bases were not recorded, and no much larger clone is one base off.

TCR CDR3 regions were amplified from genomic DNA by multiplex PCR using the deep immunoSEQ assay. Extracted genomic DNA from each cell subset was distributed evenly across all wells of several immunoSEQ 96-well plates, and each plate was treated as a replicate. For sorted subsets, about 200 ng genomic DNA, equal to tens of thousands of T cell genomes, was loaded into each replicate PCR. Purified libraries were measured with a Qubit 3.0 fluorometer, size-checked on a Bioanalyzer 2100, and measured again with the KAPA Library Quantification kit. Each immunoSEQ 96-well plate was sequenced on its own single-read 150-cycle Illumina NextSeq 550 flow cell. Regarding the original processing steps: The immunoSEQ output contained only junctional sequences without quality scores, so filtering could not match that applied to full-length reads. To assign V/J genes and CDR3, sequences were annotated using PyIR, a Python wrapper for IgBLAST v1.9, with IMGT germline references. Reads were filtered out if the reads had weak V/J assignments (E-value above 1e-6), no CDR3, stop codons, out-of-frame junctions, or ambiguous translated residues. V3J clonotypes were defined by identical inferred V gene, J gene, and CDR3 amino acid sequence. To compute the percentage overlap between repertoires, the number of shared unique clonotypes was divided by the size of the smaller repertoire. Richness of each repertoire was evaluated using RTK rarefaction, the Chao1 estimator, and Recon v2.1 estimates of unobserved clonotypes. Generation probabilities were computed with OLGA for all TCRbeta clonotypes obtained by the gDNA method from four donors. TCRdb mirrors the immuneACCESS table, restricted to in-frame sequences. Some clones are absent from its copies; in checked studies, under half trace to an unresolved V gene, and the reason for the others is unknown. V and J calls and clone size are copied from that table; D and trimming were computed from the DNA. In this sample the table shows around 1,000,000 clones, about 80% of which occur a single time. The top ten clones comprise roughly 0.9% of the sample.

This sequence was found in a man aged 18 to 30 in good health. Some clones in this sample may be carry-over from other donors' samples. Sequencing input: memory CD4+ T cells from PBMCs. Taken with the paper, the label for cell subset or site translates to: CD45RA-negative fraction.

The sequenced DNA: TGTGCCAGCGACGCCTCGACAAGTGAAGCTTTCTTT. Translated, it reads CASDASTSEAFF. The chain couples TRBV28 to TRBJ1-1, with no D gene named confidently. The CDR3 goes from the cysteine to the phenylalanine over 12 residues. CDR3 DNA is the only sequence kept; it has 36 bases, read in frame from the first base. V and J lose 8 bases and 7 bases, and a span of 14 bases separates them. Reading the germline V gene gives CDR1 MDHEN and CDR2 SYDVKM.